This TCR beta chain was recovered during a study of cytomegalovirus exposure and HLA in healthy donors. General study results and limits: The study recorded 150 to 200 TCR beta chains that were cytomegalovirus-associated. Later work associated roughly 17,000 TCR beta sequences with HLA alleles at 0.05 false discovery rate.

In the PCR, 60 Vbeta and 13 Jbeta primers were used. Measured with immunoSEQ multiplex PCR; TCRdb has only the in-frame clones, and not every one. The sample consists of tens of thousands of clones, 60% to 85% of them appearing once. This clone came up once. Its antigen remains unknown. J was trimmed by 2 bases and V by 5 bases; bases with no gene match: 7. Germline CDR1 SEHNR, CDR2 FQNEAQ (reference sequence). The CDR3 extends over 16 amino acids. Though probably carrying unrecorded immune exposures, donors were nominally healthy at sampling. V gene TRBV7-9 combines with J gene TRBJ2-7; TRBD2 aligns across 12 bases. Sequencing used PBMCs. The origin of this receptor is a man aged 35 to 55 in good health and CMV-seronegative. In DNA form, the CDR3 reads TGTGCCAGCAGCCCCAAAAGACTAGCGGGAGCCTACGAGCAGTACTTC. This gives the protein CASSPKRLAGAYEQYF.